This T cell receptor (beta chain) was sequenced in a study of T-cell memory formation after mild COVID-19. Study-wide results and limits: Clones which contracted sat mainly in CM and EM if CD4+, and in EMRA if CD8+. A subset of responding clones appeared in pre-infection memory, suggesting cross-reactive memory joined.

This clonotype has just a few counts. The antigen is undetermined. In germline, CDR1 is DFQATT, CDR2 SNEGSKA (reference sequence). V lost 2 bases and J lost 3, with 11 bases in between. This CDR3 is 15 amino acids long. 5'RACE with constant-segment primers built TCRalpha and TCRbeta cDNA libraries with UMIs. TCRdb redid the calling of the 5' RACE reads with MiXCR, one entry per CDR3 protein. The sample contains some 600,000 distinct CDR3 sequences, 17% of which appear only once. The source of this sequence is an adult woman who had mild COVID-19 (a few samples of this study predate the infection). Cell type and time point are not known. The J gene is TRBJ1-6, the V gene TRBV20-1; D is ambiguous. Sequencing was performed on PBMCs or a T cell subset sorted from them (not recorded which). CDR3 in amino acids: CSARREIVYNSPLHF. CDR3 DNA: TGCAGTGCTAGACGGGAAATCGTCTATAATTCACCCCTCCACTTT.